The clone carrying this TCR beta chain was seen a handful of times. The antigen is undetermined. This CDR3 is built from 14 residues. Trimming cost V 3 bases and J 5 bases, with 10 bases left between them. The germline CDR1 and CDR2 sequences are SGHAT and FQNNGV. The data were obtained in a study of identical twins. Overall study results and limits: Conclusions were drawn cross-sectionally by statistical analysis, without following the same donors.

A universal primer binding site was introduced by template switching. The final cDNA contained unique molecular identifiers. Each CDR3 protein gets one entry after TCRdb re-called the 5' RACE reads with MiXCR. The data contain nearly 250,000 distinct CDR3 sequences, roughly 7% of them singletons. The sample was also linked to a second study, of yellow fever vaccine responses in identical twins.

Input material: memory (CD45RO+) T cells sorted from blood. The chain recombines TRBV11-2 with TRBJ2-2; D is unresolved. The sequence was collected from a woman between 18 and 29 years old in good health. In DNA form, the CDR3 reads TGTGCCAGCAGCTTTACCGAAAATACCGGGGAGCTGTTTTTT. Protein sequence: CASSFTENTGELFF. The full variable domain, in which reference TRBV11-2 and TRBJ2-2 provide the parts outside the CDR3, is EAGVAQSPRYKIIEKRQSVAFWCNPISGHATLYWYQQILGQGPKLLIQFQNNGVVDDSQLPKDRFSAERLKGVDSTLKIQPAKLEDSAVYLCASSFTENTGELFFGEGSRLTVL.